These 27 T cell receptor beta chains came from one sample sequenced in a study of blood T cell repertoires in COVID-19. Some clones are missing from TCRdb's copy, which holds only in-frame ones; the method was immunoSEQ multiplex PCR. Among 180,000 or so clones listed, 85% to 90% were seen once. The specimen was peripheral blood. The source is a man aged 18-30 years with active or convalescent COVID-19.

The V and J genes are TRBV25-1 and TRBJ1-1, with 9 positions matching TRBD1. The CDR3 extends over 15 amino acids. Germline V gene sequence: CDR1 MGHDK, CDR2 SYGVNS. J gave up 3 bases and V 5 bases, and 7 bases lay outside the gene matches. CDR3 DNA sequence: TGTGCCAGCAGTTCGCCCCGGACAGGGGACACTGAAGCTTTCTTT. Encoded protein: CASSSPRTGDTEAFF. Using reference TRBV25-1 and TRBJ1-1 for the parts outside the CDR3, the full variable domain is EADIYQTPRYLVIGTGKKITLECSQTMGHDKMYWYQQDPGMELHLIHYSYGVNSTEKGDLSSESTVSRIRTEHFPLTLESARPSHTSQYLCASSSPRTGDTEAFFGQGTRLTVV.

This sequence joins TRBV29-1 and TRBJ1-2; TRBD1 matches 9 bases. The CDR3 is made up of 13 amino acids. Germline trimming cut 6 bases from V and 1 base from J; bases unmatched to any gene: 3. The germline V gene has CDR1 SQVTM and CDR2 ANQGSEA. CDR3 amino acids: CSVGQGNNYGYTF. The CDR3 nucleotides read TGCAGCGTAGGACAGGGGAATAACTATGGCTACACCTTC.

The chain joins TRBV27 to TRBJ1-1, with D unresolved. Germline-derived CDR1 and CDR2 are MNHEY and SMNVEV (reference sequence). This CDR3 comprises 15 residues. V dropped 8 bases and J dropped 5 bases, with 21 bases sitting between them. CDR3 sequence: CASGNRNWRKTEAFF. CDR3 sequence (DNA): TGTGCCAGCGGAAATCGAAACTGGAGGAAAACTGAAGCTTTCTTT.

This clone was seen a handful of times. The CDR3 sequence is CASSQGKRTGGVEQFF. In nucleotides, the CDR3 is TGCGCCAGCAGCCAAGGAAAGCGGACAGGGGGCGTAGAGCAGTTCTTC. The chain employs TRBV4-1 and TRBJ2-1; 11 bases line up with TRBD1. Germline V gives CDR1 MGHRA, CDR2 YSYEKL. The CDR3 is 16 residues long. V was pared by 1 base and J by 10 bases, with 9 bases of the junction left unmatched.

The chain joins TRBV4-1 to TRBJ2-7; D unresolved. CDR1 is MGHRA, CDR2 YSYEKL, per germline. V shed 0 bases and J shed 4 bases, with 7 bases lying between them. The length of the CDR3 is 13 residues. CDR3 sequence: CASSQERVYEQYF. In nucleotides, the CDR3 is TGCGCCAGCAGCCAAGAACGGGTGTACGAGCAGTACTTC.

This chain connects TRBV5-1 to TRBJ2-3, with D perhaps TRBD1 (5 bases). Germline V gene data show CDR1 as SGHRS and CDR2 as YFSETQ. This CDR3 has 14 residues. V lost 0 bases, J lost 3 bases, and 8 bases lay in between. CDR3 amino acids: CASSLATETDTQYF. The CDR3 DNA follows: TGCGCCAGCAGCTTGGCGACAGAGACAGATACGCAGTATTTT.

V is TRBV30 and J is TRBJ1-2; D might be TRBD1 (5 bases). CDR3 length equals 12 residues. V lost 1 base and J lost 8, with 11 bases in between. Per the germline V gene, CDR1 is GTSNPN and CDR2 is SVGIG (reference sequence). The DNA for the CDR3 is TGTGCCTGGAGTGAACCAGGGTTAGGCTACACCTTC. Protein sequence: CAWSEPGLGYTF. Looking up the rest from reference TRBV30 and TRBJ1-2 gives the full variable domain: SQTIHQWPATLVQPVGSPLSLECTVEGTSNPNLYWYRQAAGRGLQLLFYSVGIGQISSEVPQNLSASRPQDRQFILSSKKLLLSDSGFYLCAWSEPGLGYTFGSGTRLTVV.

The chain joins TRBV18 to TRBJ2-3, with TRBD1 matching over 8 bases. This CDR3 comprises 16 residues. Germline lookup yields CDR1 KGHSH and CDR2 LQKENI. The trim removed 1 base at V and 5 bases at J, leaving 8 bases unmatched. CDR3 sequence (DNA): TGTGCCAGCTCACCACGGGCGCAGGGGGCCCAAGATACGCAGTATTTT. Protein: CASSPRAQGAQDTQYF.

The CDR3, as DNA: TGTGCCAGCAGCACCGGAGCGGGACGGGTGAACACTGAAGCTTTCTTT. Protein: CASSTGAGRVNTEAFF. The genes are TRBV5-4 and TRBJ1-1, with D perhaps TRBD1 (5 bases). Trimming stripped 4 bases from V and 0 bases from J, with 16 bases between. The V gene's germline CDR1 is SGHNT and CDR2 YYREEE (reference sequence). The CDR3 sequence is 16 residues long.

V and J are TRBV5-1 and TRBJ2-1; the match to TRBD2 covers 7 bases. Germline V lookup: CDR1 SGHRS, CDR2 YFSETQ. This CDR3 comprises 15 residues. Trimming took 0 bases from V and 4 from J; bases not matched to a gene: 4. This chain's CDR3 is CASSLASGPYNEQFF. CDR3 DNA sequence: TGCGCCAGCAGCTTGGCTAGCGGACCATACAATGAGCAGTTCTTC.

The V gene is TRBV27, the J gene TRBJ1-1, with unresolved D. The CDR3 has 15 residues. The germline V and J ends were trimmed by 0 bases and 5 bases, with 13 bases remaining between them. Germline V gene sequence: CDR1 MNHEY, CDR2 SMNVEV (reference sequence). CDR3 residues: CASSLSNHLRTEAFF. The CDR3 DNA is TGTGCCAGCAGTTTATCGAACCATTTGAGAACTGAAGCTTTCTTT.

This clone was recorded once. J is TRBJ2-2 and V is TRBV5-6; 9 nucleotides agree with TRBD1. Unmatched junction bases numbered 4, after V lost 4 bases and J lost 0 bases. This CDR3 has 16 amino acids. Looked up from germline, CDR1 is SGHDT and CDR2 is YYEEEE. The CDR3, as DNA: TGTGCCAGCAGCCCGGGGACAGGGTCGAACACCGGGGAGCTGTTTTTT. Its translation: CASSPGTGSNTGELFF.

For the CDR3, the DNA is TGTGCCAGCAGCCAAATCGCGGGGGTTAGCACAGATACGCAGTATTTT. Translation: CASSQIAGVSTDTQYF. The chain uses TRBV14 and TRBJ2-3; 7 bases agree with TRBD2. V lost 2 bases to trimming and J lost 0 bases; unmatched junction nucleotides: 5. This CDR3 is built from 16 residues. CDR1 SGHDN and CDR2 FVKESK come from the germline V gene.

CDR3 sequence reads: CASSIRAHQGNSPLHF. The CDR3, as DNA: TGTGCCAGCTCCATTAGGGCCCACCAGGGTAATTCACCCCTCCACTTT. The J gene is TRBJ1-6, the V gene TRBV18; D may be TRBD1 (5 bases). With 6 bases removed from V and 6 bases from J, the gap between germline ends came to 18 bases. CDR1 is KGHSH, CDR2 LQKENI, per germline. The CDR3 runs to 16 residues.

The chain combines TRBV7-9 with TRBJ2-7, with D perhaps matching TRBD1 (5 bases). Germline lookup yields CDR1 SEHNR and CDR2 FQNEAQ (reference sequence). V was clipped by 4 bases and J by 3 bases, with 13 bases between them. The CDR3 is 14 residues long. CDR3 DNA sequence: TGTGCCAGCAGCTCCAGCAGGGTTGTCTACGAGCAGTACTTC. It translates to CASSSSRVVYEQYF. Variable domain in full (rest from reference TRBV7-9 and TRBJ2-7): DTGVSQNPRHKITKRGQNVTFRCDPISEHNRLYWYRQTLGQGPEFLTYFQNEAQLEKSRLLSDRFSAERPKGSFSTLEIQRTEQGDSAMYLCASSSSRVVYEQYFGPGTRLTVT.

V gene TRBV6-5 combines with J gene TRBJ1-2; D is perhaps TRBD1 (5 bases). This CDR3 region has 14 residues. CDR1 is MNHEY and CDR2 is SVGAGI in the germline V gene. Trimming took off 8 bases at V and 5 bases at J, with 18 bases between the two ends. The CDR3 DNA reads TGTGCCAGCTCTACGGGGGGAGATGTATATGGCTACACCTTC. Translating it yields CASSTGGDVYGYTF.

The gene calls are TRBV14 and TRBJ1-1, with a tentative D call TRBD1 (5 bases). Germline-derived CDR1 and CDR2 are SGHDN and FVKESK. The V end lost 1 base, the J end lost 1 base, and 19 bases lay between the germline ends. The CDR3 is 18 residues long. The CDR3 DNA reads TGTGCCAGCAGCCAAGTGGAAGGGGCCCGACCCCCGAACACTGAAGCTTTCTTT. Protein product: CASSQVEGARPPNTEAFF. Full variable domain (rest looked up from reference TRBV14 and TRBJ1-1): EAGVTQFPSHSVIEKGQTVTLRCDPISGHDNLYWYRRVMGKEIKFLLHFVKESKQDESGMPNNRFLAERTGGTYSTLKVQPAELEDSGVYFCASSQVEGARPPNTEAFFGQGTRLTVV.

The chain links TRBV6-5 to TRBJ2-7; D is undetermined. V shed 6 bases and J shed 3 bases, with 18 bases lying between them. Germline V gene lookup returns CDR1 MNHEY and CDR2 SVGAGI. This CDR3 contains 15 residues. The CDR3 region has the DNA TGTGCCAGCAGCGTGACCCACGAATCGGGCTACGAGCAGTACTTC. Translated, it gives CASSVTHESGYEQYF.

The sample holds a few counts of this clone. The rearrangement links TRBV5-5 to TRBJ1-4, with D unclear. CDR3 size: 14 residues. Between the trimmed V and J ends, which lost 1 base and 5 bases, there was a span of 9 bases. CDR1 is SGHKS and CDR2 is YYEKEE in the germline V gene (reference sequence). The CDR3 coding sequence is TGTGCCAGCAGCTTGCTACAGAGCAATGAAAAACTGTTTTTT. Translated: CASSLLQSNEKLFF.

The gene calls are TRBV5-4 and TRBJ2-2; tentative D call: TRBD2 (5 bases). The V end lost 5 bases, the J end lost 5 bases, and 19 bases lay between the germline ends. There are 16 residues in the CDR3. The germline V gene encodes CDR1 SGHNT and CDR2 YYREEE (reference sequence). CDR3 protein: CASRAAPSRGTGELFF. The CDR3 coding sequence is TGTGCCAGCAGGGCGGCCCCCTCAAGAGGGACCGGGGAGCTGTTTTTT.

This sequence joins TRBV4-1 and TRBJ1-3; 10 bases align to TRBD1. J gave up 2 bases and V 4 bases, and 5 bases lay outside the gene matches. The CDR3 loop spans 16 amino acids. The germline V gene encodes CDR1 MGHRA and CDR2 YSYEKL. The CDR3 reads CASSLEGQGAGNTIYF. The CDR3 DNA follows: TGCGCCAGCAGCCTAGAAGGACAGGGGGCTGGAAACACCATATATTTT.

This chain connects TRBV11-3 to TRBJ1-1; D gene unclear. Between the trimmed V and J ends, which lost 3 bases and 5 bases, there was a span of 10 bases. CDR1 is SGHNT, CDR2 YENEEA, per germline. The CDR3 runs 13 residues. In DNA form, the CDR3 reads TGTGCCAGCAGCTTTACCCGGAGTACTGAAGCTTTCTTT. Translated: CASSFTRSTEAFF.

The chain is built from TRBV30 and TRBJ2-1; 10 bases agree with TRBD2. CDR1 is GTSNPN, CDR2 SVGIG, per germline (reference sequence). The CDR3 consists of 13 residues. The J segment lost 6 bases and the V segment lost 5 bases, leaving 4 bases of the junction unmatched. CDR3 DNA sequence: TGTGCCTGGGAGCGGGAGGGCCTCAATGAGCAGTTCTTC. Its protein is CAWEREGLNEQFF.

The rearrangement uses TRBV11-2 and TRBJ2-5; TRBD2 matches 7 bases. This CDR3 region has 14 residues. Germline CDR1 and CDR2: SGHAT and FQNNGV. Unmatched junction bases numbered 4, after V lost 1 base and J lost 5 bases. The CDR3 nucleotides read TGTGCCAGCAGCTTAGCGGGGAGGGAGGAGACCCAGTACTTC. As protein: CASSLAGREETQYF.

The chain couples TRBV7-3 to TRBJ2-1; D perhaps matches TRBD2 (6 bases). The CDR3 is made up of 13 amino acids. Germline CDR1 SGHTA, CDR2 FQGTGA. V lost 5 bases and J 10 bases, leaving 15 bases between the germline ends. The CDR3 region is CASSPFVSGEQFF. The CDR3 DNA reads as TGTGCCAGCAGCCCATTTGTCAGCGGGGAGCAGTTCTTC.

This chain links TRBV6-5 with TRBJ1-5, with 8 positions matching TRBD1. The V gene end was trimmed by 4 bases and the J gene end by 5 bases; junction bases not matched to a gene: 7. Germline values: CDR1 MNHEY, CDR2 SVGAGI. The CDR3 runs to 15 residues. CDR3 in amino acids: CASSLTGVADQPQHF. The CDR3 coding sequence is TGTGCCAGCAGTTTGACAGGGGTAGCGGATCAGCCCCAGCATTTT.

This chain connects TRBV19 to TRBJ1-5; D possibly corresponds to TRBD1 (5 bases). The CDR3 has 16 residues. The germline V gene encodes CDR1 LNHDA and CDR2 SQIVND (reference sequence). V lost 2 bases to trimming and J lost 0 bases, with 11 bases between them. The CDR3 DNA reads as TGTGCCAGTAGTATATCCGGACACTATAGCAATCAGCCCCAGCATTTT. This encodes CASSISGHYSNQPQHF.